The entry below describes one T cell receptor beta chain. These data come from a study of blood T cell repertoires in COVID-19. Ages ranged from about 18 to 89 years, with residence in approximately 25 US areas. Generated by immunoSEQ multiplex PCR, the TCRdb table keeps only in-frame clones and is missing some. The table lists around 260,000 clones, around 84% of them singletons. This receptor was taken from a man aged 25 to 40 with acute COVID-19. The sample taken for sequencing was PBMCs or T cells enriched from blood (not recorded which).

Written as DNA, the CDR3 is TGTGCCACCAAAGGGGGGGCAGATACGCAGTATTTT. Its protein is CATKGGADTQYF. V usage is TRBV24-1 and J usage is TRBJ2-3; D may be TRBD2 (7 bases). V dropped 8 bases and J dropped 4 bases, with 9 bases sitting between them. The V gene's germline CDR1 is KGHDR and CDR2 SFDVKD. The CDR3 totals 12 residues.